This T cell receptor beta chain was recovered during a study of neurological immune-mediated disorders. Study-wide results and caveats: When the repertoires were sorted by phylogenetic grouping, those of 18 of 34 multiple sclerosis patients ended up in one related-CDR3 cluster, a possible signature.

TCRdb re-derived calls from the 5' RACE reads in MiXCR, one entry per CDR3 protein. Counted here are 25,000 to 40,000 distinct CDR3 sequences, 1.5% occurring once; the ten biggest clones make up about 9.3%. The V and J ends lost 4 bases and 0 bases respectively, with 10 bases between them. This CDR3 has 14 amino acids. Germline-derived CDR1 and CDR2 are SGHRS and YFSETQ. This clonotype was seen many times. The antigen is not known. Sequenced input: PBMCs. This rearrangement joins TRBV5-1 to TRBJ1-2; tentative D call: TRBD1 (5 bases). The sequence came from a woman younger than 45 with multiple sclerosis. DNA of the CDR3: TGCGCCAGCAGCCGGGACGGCTCTAACTATGGCTACACCTTC. It codes for CASSRDGSNYGYTF.